Below, one TCR beta chain is given with its context. This specimen belongs to a study of blood T cells in healthy people across ages. The CDR3 has 13 amino acids. Germline CDR1 is PRHDT and CDR2 is FYEKMQ (reference sequence). Trimming took 5 bases from V and 8 from J, leaving 13 bases between them. It was with a sample-barcoded 5' primer and a J-beta primer mix that a second PCR of roughly 6 to 11 cycles was run. TCRdb independently ran MiXCR on the 5' RACE reads; one entry per CDR3 protein. The sample shows around 750,000 distinct CDR3 sequences, about 53% of them seen only once. The V gene is TRBV13, the J gene TRBJ2-1, with no clear D. The sequence was obtained from an elderly man in good health. Source material: blood. DNA for the CDR3: TGTGCCAGCAGCGTAGTAGGGATCGATGAGCAGTTCTTC. Its protein product is CASSVVGIDEQFF.